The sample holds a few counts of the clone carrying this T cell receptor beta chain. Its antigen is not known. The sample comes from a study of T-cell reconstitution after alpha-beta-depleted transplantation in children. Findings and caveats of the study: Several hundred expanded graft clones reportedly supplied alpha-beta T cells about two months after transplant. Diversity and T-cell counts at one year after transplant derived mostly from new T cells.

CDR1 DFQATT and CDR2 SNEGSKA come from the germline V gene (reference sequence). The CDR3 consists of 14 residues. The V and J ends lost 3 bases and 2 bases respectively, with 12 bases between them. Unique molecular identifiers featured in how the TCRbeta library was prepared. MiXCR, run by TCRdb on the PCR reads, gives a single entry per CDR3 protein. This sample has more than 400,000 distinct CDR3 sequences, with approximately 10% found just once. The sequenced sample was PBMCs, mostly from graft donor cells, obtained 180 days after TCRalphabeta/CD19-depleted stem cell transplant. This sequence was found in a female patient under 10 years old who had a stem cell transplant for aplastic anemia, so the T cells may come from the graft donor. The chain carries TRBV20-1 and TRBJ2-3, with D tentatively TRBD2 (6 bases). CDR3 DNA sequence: TGCAGTGCTAGTGGTGGGGACTTCACAGATACGCAGTATTTT. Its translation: CSASGGDFTDTQYF.